These 31 T cell receptor beta chains share one sample of origin, sequenced in a study of blood T cell repertoires in COVID-19. Repertoires were generated with immunoSEQ multiplex PCR, while TCRdb's copy carries only in-frame clones and drops some. The sample includes 70,000 to 95,000 clones, 81% of them seen just once. Sequencing input: peripheral blood. The receptors derive from a human donor in a cohort sampled during active COVID-19.

This chain uses TRBV9 with TRBJ2-4; 11 bases are shared with TRBD2. CDR1 is SGDLS, CDR2 YYNGEE, per germline. The CDR3 runs 16 residues. After removal of 3 bases from V and 3 bases from J, the junction contained 5 bases not matched to a gene. The CDR3 here is CASSAGTSGYKNIQYF. The CDR3 DNA is TGTGCCAGCAGCGCCGGGACTAGCGGTTACAAAAACATTCAGTACTTC.

This clone is a singleton in its sample. CDR3 sequence: CASSQEQRGGSYEQYF. The CDR3, as DNA: TGTGCCAGCAGCCAAGAACAGCGGGGGGGCTCCTACGAGCAGTACTTC. This chain uses TRBV4-2 with TRBJ2-7, with 10 bases matching TRBD2. The germline gives CDR1 LGHNA, CDR2 YNFKEQ. Trimming at V came to 0 bases and at J to 0 bases, leaving 2 bases not matched to a gene. The CDR3 contains 16 residues.

This chain uses TRBV7-3 with TRBJ2-6; D not certain. The CDR3 is 14 amino acids. The V gene's germline CDR1 is SGHTA and CDR2 FQGTGA. The ends were cut back, 5 bases at V and 3 bases at J, with 8 bases in the middle. CDR3 sequence reads: CASSHSSGANVLTF. In DNA, the CDR3 is TGTGCCAGCAGCCATAGTAGTGGGGCCAACGTCCTGACTTTC.

This CDR3 reads CASSLDSAGEGGYTF. In DNA form, the CDR3 reads TGTGCCAGCAGCTTAGACTCGGCAGGGGAGGGTGGCTACACCTTC. The chain combines TRBV7-9 with TRBJ1-2; possible D gene TRBD1, 6 bases. The CDR3 totals 15 residues. Trimming stripped 1 base from V and 7 bases from J, with 16 bases between. Germline V gives CDR1 SEHNR, CDR2 FQNEAQ (reference sequence).

Points on this clone: This CDR3 is also generated by other DNA sequences in the sample. This chain links TRBV9 with TRBJ2-3; D perhaps matches TRBD2 (5 bases). Germline V gives CDR1 SGDLS, CDR2 YYNGEE. V lost 0 bases, J lost 0 bases, and 5 bases lay in between. The CDR3 contains 14 residues. CDR3: CASSVAGSTDTQYF. The DNA of the CDR3 is TGTGCCAGCAGCGTAGCGGGGAGCACAGATACGCAGTATTTT.

The chain combines TRBV7-9 with TRBJ2-6; no definite D call. V was trimmed by 6 bases and J by 0 bases, leaving 18 bases between them. This CDR3 contains 18 residues. Germline V gene data show CDR1 as SEHNR and CDR2 as FQNEAQ (reference sequence). As DNA, the CDR3 is TGTGCCAGCAGGCTACAGAGTGCCCTGAGCTCTGGGGCCAACGTCCTGACTTTC. Protein: CASRLQSALSSGANVLTF.

The chain uses TRBV20-1 and TRBJ1-2; D gene uncertain. V was clipped by 3 bases and J by 6 bases, with 20 bases between them. Germline values: CDR1 DFQATT, CDR2 SNEGSKA (reference sequence). CDR3 length: 15 amino acids. CDR3 bases: TGCAGTGCTAGTCCCCTGGGAGGAGGCAACAATGGCTACACCTTC. The encoded protein is CSASPLGGGNNGYTF.

CDR3 protein: CASSQAEAGGHNEQFF. CDR3 coding DNA: TGTGCCAGCAGCCAAGCGGAGGCGGGGGGCCACAATGAGCAGTTCTTC. V is TRBV4-2 and J is TRBJ2-1; TRBD2 agrees at 8 bases. Germline lookup yields CDR1 LGHNA and CDR2 YNFKEQ. Unmatched junction bases numbered 7, after V lost 1 base and J lost 5 bases. The CDR3 is made up of 16 amino acids.

The V gene is TRBV5-1, the J gene TRBJ1-1; perhaps TRBD1 as D (5 bases). Germline V lookup: CDR1 SGHRS, CDR2 YFSETQ. Trimming removed 0 bases from V and 0 bases from J, with 9 bases in between. The CDR3 is 15 amino acids. CDR3 bases: TGCGCCAGCAGCTTGGGAGCGGGGCTGAACACTGAAGCTTTCTTT. Protein product: CASSLGAGLNTEAFF.

This chain uses TRBV20-1 with TRBJ1-5; D gene uncertain. The CDR3 runs to 13 residues. V shed 6 bases and J shed 0 bases, with 9 bases lying between them. Germline CDR1 and CDR2: DFQATT and SNEGSKA (reference sequence). The CDR3 spells CSASLGSNQPQHF. The CDR3 DNA follows: TGCAGTGCAAGTCTAGGTAGCAATCAGCCCCAGCATTTT.

This chain uses TRBV6-5 with TRBJ1-4; D gene unclear. The CDR3 runs to 15 residues. The germline V and J ends were trimmed by 2 bases and 0 bases, with 7 bases remaining between them. From germline, CDR1 is MNHEY and CDR2 SVGAGI. The CDR3 DNA reads as TGTGCCAGCAGTTACGGGCCAGCAACTAATGAAAAACTGTTTTTT. It codes for CASSYGPATNEKLFF.

The V call is TRBV18, the J call TRBJ1-3; D is uncertain. Germline CDR1 and CDR2: KGHSH and LQKENI. V was cut by 3 bases and J by 0 bases, with 6 bases left in between. The CDR3 is made up of 14 amino acids. Here the CDR3 reads CASSPGLSGNTIYF. The CDR3 DNA reads as TGTGCCAGCTCACCGGGCCTCTCTGGAAACACCATATATTTT.

This clone was counted a single time. The chain is built from TRBV7-9 and TRBJ2-2, with D perhaps TRBD1 (6 bases). Deletions cut 4 bases from V and 1 base from J, with 10 bases between. Germline CDR1 is SEHNR and CDR2 is FQNEAQ (reference sequence). There are 15 residues in the CDR3. The CDR3 is CASSSRTVNTGELFF. CDR3 DNA sequence: TGTGCCAGCAGCTCCCGGACAGTGAACACCGGGGAGCTGTTTTTT.

This clone was seen a handful of times. The chain combines TRBV27 with TRBJ1-2, with D possibly TRBD1 on 5 matching bases. The CDR3 totals 13 residues. Trimming left V 6 bases short and J 7 bases short, with 15 bases between. Germline V gene data show CDR1 as MNHEY and CDR2 as SMNVEV (reference sequence). CDR3 in DNA: TGTGCCAGCAGCTCCGGGGGGGGGTCTGGCTACACCTTC. Protein product: CASSSGGGSGYTF.

The rearrangement uses TRBV5-4 and TRBJ1-1, with D perhaps TRBD1 (6 bases). The CDR3 has 16 amino acids. Trimming removed 4 bases at V and 0 bases at J, with 16 bases between. CDR1 is SGHNT and CDR2 is YYREEE in the germline V gene (reference sequence). The chain's CDR3 is CASSRGAGHLNTEAFF. As DNA, the CDR3 is TGTGCCAGCAGCCGGGGGGCAGGGCATTTGAACACTGAAGCTTTCTTT.

This chain joins TRBV3-1 (or the pseudogene TRBV3-2) and TRBJ2-3, with TRBD1 matching 11 bases. V gave up 4 bases and J gave up 4 bases; unmatched junction bases: 4. This CDR3 spans 15 amino acids. The germline V gene has CDR1 LGHDT and CDR2 YNNKEL (reference sequence). CDR3 sequence: CASSRPGQGADTQYF. Written as DNA, the CDR3 is TGTGCCAGCAGCCGGCCGGGACAGGGGGCAGATACGCAGTATTTT.

The V and J genes are TRBV27 and TRBJ1-1; D is possibly TRBD1 (6 bases). Germline assignment: CDR1 MNHEY and CDR2 SMNVEV (reference sequence). Between the trimmed V and J ends, which lost 6 bases and 7 bases, there was a span of 15 bases. This CDR3 is 13 amino acids long. The DNA for the CDR3 is TGTGCCAGCAGGGCTGCGGGAGGGGGTGAAGCTTTCTTT. Its protein product is CASRAAGGGEAFF.

V usage is TRBV5-1 and J usage is TRBJ1-2; 10 bases are a match to TRBD1. The trim removed 5 bases at V and 3 bases at J, leaving 1 base unmatched. Germline CDR1 is SGHRS and CDR2 is YFSETQ. This CDR3 contains 13 residues. The CDR3 DNA reads TGCGCCAGCAGGACAGGGGGCGACTATGGCTACACCTTC. It yields the protein CASRTGGDYGYTF.

The chain carries TRBV6-5 and TRBJ1-2; D unresolved. The CDR3 is 14 amino acids. Germline lookup yields CDR1 MNHEY and CDR2 SVGAGI. V lost 6 bases and J lost 2, with 13 bases in between. The CDR3 region is CASSLERGNYGYTF. The CDR3 nucleotides read TGTGCCAGCAGCCTAGAACGAGGGAACTATGGCTACACCTTC.

Only a few counts were recorded for this clone. The chain joins TRBV4-1 to TRBJ1-4; no clear D gene. V was shortened by 0 bases and J by 11 bases, with 7 bases between the two germline ends. Germline lookup yields CDR1 MGHRA and CDR2 YSYEKL. The CDR3 is 12 amino acids. CDR3 bases: TGCGCCAGCAGCCAAGATATCGTCAAACTGTTTTTT. It specifies CASSQDIVKLFF.

The V and J genes are TRBV12-3 or TRBV12-4 and TRBJ1-1, with D possibly matching TRBD1 (5 bases). V gave up 5 bases and J gave up 11 bases, with 15 bases separating them. CDR3 length: 12 residues. In DNA, the CDR3 is TGTGCCAGCAGTCGCCCGGGGGGTCGGGCTTTCTTT. Protein sequence: CASSRPGGRAFF.

This clone was counted a few times. The V call is TRBV4-1, the J call TRBJ2-3; 11 bases are a match to TRBD2. The CDR3 has 17 residues. Germline V CDR1 and CDR2: MGHRA, YSYEKL. Trimming took 0 bases from V and 6 from J; bases not matched to a gene: 8. The CDR3, as DNA: TGCGCCAGCAGCCAAGATGAAATAGCGGGGGGGACGGATACGCAGTATTTT. This sequence encodes CASSQDEIAGGTDTQYF.

The CDR3 DNA follows: TGCGCCAGCAGCTTATACGGGACTAACAATGAGCAGTTCTTC. Translation gives CASSLYGTNNEQFF. V gene TRBV5-1 combines with J gene TRBJ2-1, with 7 bases fitting TRBD2. V dropped 2 bases and J dropped 5; count of bases not matched to a gene: 4. The CDR3 covers 14 residues. The V gene's germline CDR1 is SGHRS and CDR2 YFSETQ.

The chain couples TRBV7-9 to TRBJ1-6; D might be TRBD1 (6 bases). The CDR3 has 14 amino acids. Germline V gene sequence: CDR1 SEHNR, CDR2 FQNEAQ (reference sequence). V was cut by 3 bases and J by 7 bases, with 10 bases left in between. The CDR3 coding sequence is TGTGCCAGCAGCTTTGGGCAGGGGAATTCACCCCTCCACTTT. It codes for CASSFGQGNSPLHF. Supplemented by reference TRBV7-9 and TRBJ1-6, the full variable domain reads DTGVSQNPRHKITKRGQNVTFRCDPISEHNRLYWYRQTLGQGPEFLTYFQNEAQLEKSRLLSDRFSAERPKGSFSTLEIQRTEQGDSAMYLCASSFGQGNSPLHFGNGTRLTVT.

This chain links TRBV10-3 with TRBJ1-1; D is unclear. V dropped 3 bases and J dropped 3 bases, with 14 bases sitting between them. CDR3 length: 15 residues. The V gene's germline CDR1 is ENHRY and CDR2 SYGVKD. The CDR3 coding sequence is TGTGCCATCAGTGATTCTGGGCTTATAGACACTGAAGCTTTCTTT. Translating it yields CAISDSGLIDTEAFF.

The chain has TRBV6-5 and TRBJ1-4; D ambiguous. Trimming shortened V by 8 bases and J by 0 bases, and 13 bases separated the two germline ends. Germline V gives CDR1 MNHEY, CDR2 SVGAGI. The CDR3 covers 15 residues. CDR3: CASGPYSATNEKLFF. CDR3 nucleotides: TGTGCCAGCGGCCCCTACAGTGCAACTAATGAAAAACTGTTTTTT.

This chain uses TRBV7-2 with TRBJ1-2, with D possibly being TRBD1 (6 bases). V lost 1 base, J lost 8 bases, and 17 bases lay in between. The CDR3 sequence is 15 residues long. Germline assignment: CDR1 SGHTA and CDR2 FQGNSA. This chain's CDR3 is CASSLGGQGWVGYTF. CDR3 DNA sequence: TGTGCCAGCAGCTTAGGGGGGCAGGGTTGGGTAGGCTACACCTTC.

CDR3 nucleotide sequence: TGTGCCAGCACCCGACAGGGGGCCCAATCCTACGAGCAGTACTTC. Translating gives CASTRQGAQSYEQYF. V and J are TRBV2 and TRBJ2-7, with TRBD1 matching 10 bases. Trimming cost V 7 bases and J 1 base; bases outside gene matches: 7. Per germline, CDR1 SNHLY and CDR2 FYNNEI. The length of the CDR3 is 15 residues.

V is TRBV3-1 (or the pseudogene TRBV3-2) and J is TRBJ1-6; D gene ambiguous. The CDR3 sequence is 14 residues long. Germline lookup yields CDR1 LGHDT and CDR2 YNNKEL (reference sequence). With 4 bases removed from V and 1 base from J, the gap between germline ends came to 5 bases. The CDR3 region has the DNA TGTGCCAGCAGCCTCCCTTCCTATAATTCACCCCTCCACTTT. Translation: CASSLPSYNSPLHF.

The J gene is TRBJ1-1, the V gene TRBV6-2 or TRBV6-3; D perhaps matches TRBD1 (5 bases). Germline lookup yields CDR1 MNHEY and CDR2 SVGEGT. CDR3 length equals 13 residues. The V end lost 6 bases, the J end lost 4 bases, and 12 bases lay between the germline ends. CDR3 in DNA: TGTGCCAGCAGCCTCCGACAGCTCACTGAAGCTTTCTTT. Translated, it gives CASSLRQLTEAFF.

The chain has TRBV10-3 and TRBJ1-2; perhaps TRBD1 as D (5 bases). There are 15 residues in the CDR3. Trimming stripped 0 bases from V and 3 bases from J, with 11 bases between. Germline CDR1 ENHRY, CDR2 SYGVKD. CDR3 DNA sequence: TGTGCCATCAGTGAGTCGTGGGGCCCGGACTATGGCTACACCTTC. Protein sequence: CAISESWGPDYGYTF.